This T cell receptor beta chain originates from a study of CXCR3-negative and CXCR3-positive naive CD8 T cells. UMI-labeled 5' RACE TRB cDNA libraries were prepared from the cells. TCRdb reprocessed the 5' RACE reads and reports one entry per CDR3 protein, with no DNA. The repertoire table contains over 70,000 distinct CDR3 sequences. In germline, CDR1 is KGHSH, CDR2 LQKENI. The CDR3 consists of 13 residues. Study-wide results and caveats: A higher hydrophobicity marked the TRB CDR3s of CXCR3-positive naive cells versus CXCR3-negative naive cells. For naive cells, CXCR3-negative and CXCR3-positive subsets had similar TRBV-TRBJ usage; for memory cells, usage differed. Sequencing showed both naive subsets with comparably high diversity, and memory CD8+ cells much lower.

A note on this clonotype: The target antigen is unknown.

This receptor was identified in a human donor in good health. Some clones in this sample may be carry-over from other donors' samples. The source material was naive CXCR3+ CD8+ T cells from blood. Subset given: CD45RO-CCR7+CD27+CD95- naive CD8+ T cells expressing CXCR3 (TNR3+). The chain is built from TRBV18 and TRBJ2-3. The CDR3 sequence is CASSPVDTDTQYF.